This T cell receptor (beta chain) was captured by sequencing in a study of control samples from healthy donors and cancer patients. Using immunoSEQ multiplex PCR, the repertoire was profiled, and TCRdb retains in-frame clones only, with some absent. The sample shows approximately 150,000 clones, around 88% of them seen only once. This TCR was recovered from a man aged 18 to 30 in good health. Sequencing was done on a sample of blood.

The CDR3 sequence: CASSQEPSEEKLFF. For the CDR3, the DNA is TGCGCCAGCAGCCAAGAACCCTCCGAGGAAAAACTGTTTTTT. V is TRBV4-3 and J is TRBJ1-4, with D unresolved. Germline V gene data show CDR1 as LGHNA and CDR2 as YSLEER. Deletions cut 0 bases from V and 8 bases from J, with 10 bases between. The CDR3 is 14 residues long.